The present T cell receptor (beta chain) was sequenced within a study of blood T cell repertoires in COVID-19. Study context: Specimens from acute and convalescent COVID-19 originated in the United States, Italy and Spain. The cDNA or gDNA used as material had been derived from T cells, B-cell-depleted T cells, or PBMCs.

Original data processing: Estimates of nucleated cell counts were drawn from the amplification of reference gene primers. Assay used: immunoSEQ multiplex PCR; TCRdb lists only in-frame clones, some missing. V, J and clone size reflect that table, while D and trimming were determined from the DNA. The table has 470,000 or so clones, around 89% seen once. J was trimmed by 4 bases and V by 3 bases; bases with no gene match: 9. The CDR3 totals 15 residues. In germline, CDR1 is SGHRS, CDR2 YFSETQ. The sequenced material came from peripheral blood. This chain links TRBV5-1 with TRBJ1-1; 7 bases line up with TRBD1. This sequence originates from a woman between 25 and 40 years old with acute or convalescent COVID-19. The chain's CDR3 is CASSWSQGESTEAFF. The DNA for the CDR3 is TGCGCCAGCAGCTGGTCCCAGGGGGAAAGCACTGAAGCTTTCTTT.